The clone carrying this T cell receptor beta chain was observed many times. What it recognizes is unknown. The sample comes from a study of early T cells in non-severe SARS-CoV-2 infection. Study-wide context: Sequencing was performed on bulk RNA from unsorted whole blood, leaving chains unpaired.

Whole-study results and caveats: Private and CD4 specificities were missed by VDJdb matching, skewed to anti-spike CD8.

Trimming stripped 2 bases from V and 0 bases from J, with 5 bases between. The germline CDR1 and CDR2 sequences are WSHSY and SAAADI. The CDR3 spans 13 residues. Individual cDNA molecules each received unique molecular identifiers attached to them. TCRdb fed the 5' RACE reads into MiXCR, producing one record per CDR3 protein. This table holds about 48,000 distinct CDR3 sequences, 8.5% to 10% found once. The sequenced material came from whole blood. The sequence came from an adult who was a healthcare worker with PCR-confirmed SARS-CoV-2 infection or an uninfected control (not recorded which). The gene calls are TRBV10-2 and TRBJ2-7; no clear D gene. The CDR3 DNA is TGCGCCAGCAGTGAGGGCAGCTCCTACGAGCAGTACTTC. Translating gives CASSEGSSYEQYF.